This T cell receptor (beta chain) was recorded in a study of OX40 agonist ivuxolimab in advanced cancers. Study results and caveats: At 0.1 to 3.0 mg/kg and by week 6, CD4+ and CD8+ T cells in the blood had expanded clonally.

Germline V gene lookup returns CDR1 SGDLS and CDR2 YYNGEE. The V end lost 3 bases, the J end lost 5 bases, and 9 bases lay between the germline ends. This CDR3 has 13 amino acids. This clone was observed a handful of times. The antigen is not known. Assay: immunoSEQ multiplex PCR; the TCRdb copy retains only in-frame clones and omits some. The sample has tens of thousands of clones, 60% to 80% seen once. The sequence was collected from an adult with an advanced solid tumor such as melanoma, head and neck, liver or kidney cancer. Sequencing used CD4+ or CD8+ T cells sorted from blood, obtained in a trial of the OX40 agonist ivuxolimab. The V call is TRBV9, the J call TRBJ2-1; weak D call: TRBD1 (5 bases). The CDR3 bases are TGTGCCAGCAGCGAGAGGACAAACAATGAGCAGTTCTTC. It translates to CASSERTNNEQFF.